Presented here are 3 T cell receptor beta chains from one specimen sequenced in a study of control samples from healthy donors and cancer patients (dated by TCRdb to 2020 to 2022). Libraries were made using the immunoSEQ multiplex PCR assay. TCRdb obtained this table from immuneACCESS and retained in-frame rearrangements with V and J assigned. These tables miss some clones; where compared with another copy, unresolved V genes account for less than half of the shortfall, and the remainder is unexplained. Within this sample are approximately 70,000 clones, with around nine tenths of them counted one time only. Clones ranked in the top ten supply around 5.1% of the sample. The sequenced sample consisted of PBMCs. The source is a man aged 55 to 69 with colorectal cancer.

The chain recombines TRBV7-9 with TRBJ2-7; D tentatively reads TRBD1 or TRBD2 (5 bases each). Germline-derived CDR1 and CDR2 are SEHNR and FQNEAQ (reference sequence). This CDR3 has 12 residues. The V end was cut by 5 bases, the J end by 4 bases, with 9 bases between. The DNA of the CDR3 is TGTGCCAGCAGCCCGGGGCTGTACGAGCAGTACTTC. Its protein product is CASSPGLYEQYF.

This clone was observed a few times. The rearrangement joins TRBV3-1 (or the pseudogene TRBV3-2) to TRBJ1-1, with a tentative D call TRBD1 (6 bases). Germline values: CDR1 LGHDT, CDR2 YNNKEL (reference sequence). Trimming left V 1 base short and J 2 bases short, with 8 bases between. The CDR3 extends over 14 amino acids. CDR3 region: CASSQVGGNTEAFF. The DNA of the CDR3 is TGTGCCAGCAGCCAAGTGGGGGGCAACACTGAAGCTTTCTTT.

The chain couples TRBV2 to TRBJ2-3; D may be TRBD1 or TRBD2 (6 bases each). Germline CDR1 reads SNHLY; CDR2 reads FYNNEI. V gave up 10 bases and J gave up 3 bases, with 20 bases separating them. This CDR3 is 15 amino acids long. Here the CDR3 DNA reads TGTGCCACATCAATCTGGGGGGCCGGGACAGATACGCAGTATTTT. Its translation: CATSIWGAGTDTQYF. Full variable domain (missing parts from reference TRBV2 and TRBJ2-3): EPEVTQTPSHQVTQMGQEVILRCVPISNHLYFYWYRQILGQKVEFLVSFYNNEISEKSEIFDDQFSVERPDGSNFTLKIRSTKLEDSAMYFCATSIWGAGTDTQYFGPGTRLTVL.